This TCR beta chain is drawn from a study of identical twins. Study-wide results and limits: Insertions ran lower in abundant cord blood beta clonotypes, though not in memory repertoires. Low generation-probability sequences were in excess among twin-shared out-of-frame alpha sequences.

TCRdb ran MiXCR on the 5' RACE reads and lists one entry per CDR3 protein. Seen here are 500,000 to 550,000 distinct CDR3 sequences, less than 25% observed once, and the top ten hold roughly 0.9%. This clonotype has only a few counts. The antigen remains undetermined. Between the trimmed V and J ends, which lost 4 bases and 6 bases, there was a span of 16 bases. Germline lookup yields CDR1 DFQATT and CDR2 SNEGSKA (reference sequence). The CDR3 spans 14 residues. The same data also went into a second study, on T cells expressing NK-cell markers. This second study notes: A range of about 1.0-8% of CD8+ T cells consisted of dominant NKG2C+ clonotypes in more than five donors.

The receptor was isolated from a woman aged 18-35 years in good health. This sequence joins TRBV20-1 and TRBJ2-4; D is unresolved. The sample taken for sequencing was CD4+ T cells sorted from blood. The CDR3 DNA is TGCAGTGCTAATAGGGCGTTGTCCCTAAACATTCAGTACTTC. Its protein product is CSANRALSLNIQYF.